The rows below give T cell receptor beta chains drawn from one sample of a study of somatic mutations in cytotoxic T cells in rheumatoid arthritis. Libraries were prepared by immunoSEQ multiplex PCR; TCRdb keeps only in-frame clonotypes and omits some of them. In the table there are approximately 12,000 clones, roughly three quarters of which are singletons. Material: CD8+ T cells sorted from blood. These receptors were taken from a man aged 50 to 59 in good health. CDR3s include the opening cysteine and the closing phenylalanine or tryptophan. The D gene is left open where the match is weak. Size is stated for part of the rows, as once, few or many counts, or as a class when the clone is expanded.

abundance,j_gene,v_gene,d_gene,CDR3aa,CDR3nt
.,TRBJ2-1,TRBV7-9,TRBD2,CASSNALAGVYNEQFF,TGTGCCAGCAGCAACGCTCTAGCGGGAGTCTACAATGAGCAGTTCTTC
.,TRBJ1-6,TRBV7-8,.,CASSLDPGPSSYNSPLHF,TGTGCCAGCAGCTTAGATCCGGGACCGAGCTCCTATAATTCACCCCTCCACTTT
.,TRBJ2-7,TRBV6-1,.,CASSGLGSVYYEQYF,TGTGCCAGCAGTGGTTTAGGATCGGTGTACTACGAGCAGTACTTC
.,TRBJ1-4,TRBV27,.,CASSPRRATNEKLFF,TGTGCCAGCAGTCCCCGCCGAGCAACTAATGAAAAACTGTTTTTT
.,TRBJ1-4,TRBV10-1,TRBD1,CASSEGDRGVDEKLFF,TGCGCCAGCAGTGAGGGGGACAGGGGAGTCGATGAAAAACTGTTTTTT
.,TRBJ2-5,TRBV29-1,TRBD2,CSVEDPPSGRETQYF,TGCAGCGTTGAAGACCCACCTAGCGGGAGAGAGACCCAGTACTTC
.,TRBJ1-2,TRBV13,TRBD1,CASSAGGQGPIVGAPNYGYTF,TGTGCCAGCAGCGCGGGGGGACAGGGACCGATCGTGGGGGCCCCAAACTATGGCTACACCTTC
.,TRBJ2-1,TRBV7-8,.,CASSLDDGYNEQFF,TGTGCCAGCAGCTTAGACGACGGATACAATGAGCAGTTCTTC
medium-sized,TRBJ2-3,TRBV27,TRBD2,CATGLAGYTDTQYF,TGTGCCACCGGACTAGCGGGATACACAGATACGCAGTATTTT
.,TRBJ1-1,TRBV15,.,CATQLGGRTEAFF,TGTGCCACCCAACTTGGCGGGCGGACTGAAGCTTTCTTT
.,TRBJ2-7,TRBV7-9,.,CASSPPTGSYEQYF,TGTGCCAGCAGCCCACCTACAGGGTCCTACGAGCAGTACTTC
.,TRBJ2-1,TRBV9,.,CASSVSMGLTNNEQFF,TGTGCCAGCAGCGTCTCAATGGGACTGACTAACAATGAGCAGTTCTTC
.,TRBJ1-2,TRBV5-4,TRBD1,CASTLRGRGSWAGGYTF,TGTGCCAGCACACTCAGGGGGCGAGGAAGTTGGGCGGGGGGCTACACCTTC
.,TRBJ1-6,TRBV7-6,TRBD1,CASSLGSTGRSPLHF,TGTGCCAGCAGCTTAGGGTCGACAGGGCGGTCACCCCTCCACTTT
.,TRBJ1-5,TRBV11-2,.,CASSLAGSQPQHF,TGTGCCAGCAGCTTAGCGGGAAGTCAGCCCCAGCATTTT
.,TRBJ2-2,TRBV27,.,CASSFSRALGTGELFF,TGTGCCAGCAGTTTTTCCAGGGCGCTTGGCACCGGGGAGCTGTTTTTT
.,TRBJ2-1,TRBV11-3,TRBD2,CASSLASGTSGRNEQFF,TGTGCCAGCAGCTTAGCCTCCGGGACTAGCGGGAGAAATGAGCAGTTCTTC
.,TRBJ2-1,TRBV6-5,.,CASSYTGSNEQFF,TGTGCCAGCAGTTACACAGGGAGTAATGAGCAGTTCTTC
few,TRBJ2-7,TRBV6-1,TRBD1,CATGQGYEQYF,TGTGCCACCGGACAGGGGTACGAGCAGTACTTC
.,TRBJ1-5,TRBV7-2,.,CASSGGAAGYSNQPQHF,TGTGCCAGCAGCGGGGGGGCCGCCGGCTATAGCAATCAGCCCCAGCATTTT
few,TRBJ2-7,TRBV6-1,.,CASSEEFSPPLPEQYF,TGTGCCAGCAGTGAAGAATTTAGTCCCCCTCTTCCCGAGCAGTACTTC
few,TRBJ1-5,TRBV5-5,.,CASSSRGDINSNQPQHF,TGTGCCAGCAGCTCGAGAGGGGATATTAATAGCAATCAGCCCCAGCATTTT
.,TRBJ2-1,TRBV25-1,.,CASSESGSLNEQFF,TGTGCCAGCAGTGAAAGTGGGAGCCTTAATGAGCAGTTCTTC
once,TRBJ2-7,TRBV7-9,.,CASSSTTALTPLRPYEQYF,TGTGCCAGCAGCTCAACCACCGCACTAACGCCTCTCCGGCCCTACGAGCAGTACTTC
.,TRBJ1-1,TRBV7-9,TRBD1,CAGRTGGMNTEAFF,TGTGCCGGAAGGACAGGGGGCATGAACACTGAAGCTTTCTTT
.,TRBJ2-2,TRBV4-3,.,CASSQDEGSGELFF,TGCGCCAGCAGCCAAGATGAAGGCTCCGGGGAGCTGTTTTTT
.,TRBJ2-5,TRBV7-9,.,CASRIVSEGETQYF,TGTGCCAGCAGAATTGTCTCGGAGGGGGAGACCCAGTACTTC
.,TRBJ2-1,TRBV11-2,TRBD1,CASSSRDRVYNEQFF,TGTGCCAGCAGCTCCCGGGACAGGGTTTACAATGAGCAGTTCTTC
.,TRBJ2-1,TRBV6-5,.,CASSYGGNSYNEQFF,TGTGCCAGCAGTTATGGGGGGAACTCCTACAATGAGCAGTTCTTC
.,TRBJ2-1,TRBV2,.,CASSESLRYNEQFF,TGTGCCAGCAGTGAGTCGCTAAGGTACAATGAGCAGTTCTTC
.,TRBJ1-1,TRBV19,.,CASSWGLNTEAFF,TGTGCCAGTAGCTGGGGATTGAACACTGAAGCTTTCTTT
.,TRBJ1-3,TRBV4-2,.,CASSQDGPGVGPGNTIYF,TGTGCCAGCAGCCAAGATGGGCCGGGCGTTGGCCCTGGAAACACCATATATTTT
.,TRBJ2-2,TRBV7-7,.,CASSEGTGELFF,TGTGCTAGCAGCGAGGGTACCGGGGAGCTGTTTTTT
.,TRBJ1-6,TRBV28,.,CASGTGSSYNSPLHF,TGTGCCAGCGGAACAGGGAGCTCCTATAATTCACCCCTCCACTTT
.,TRBJ1-1,TRBV5-5,.,CASSLGLSTEAFF,TGTGCCAGCAGCTTGGGGTTGTCCACTGAAGCTTTCTTT
.,TRBJ1-2,TRBV11-2,TRBD1,CASSLLEDRGYGYTF,TGTGCCAGCAGCCTACTCGAAGACAGGGGCTATGGCTACACCTTC
.,TRBJ2-7,TRBV4-1,.,CASSQDLLSYSF,TGCGCCAGCAGCCAAGACTTGCTTAGCTATAGCTTC
.,TRBJ1-3,TRBV5-8,.,CASSGRGSGNTIYF,TGTGCCAGCAGCGGGCGAGGGTCTGGAAACACCATATATTTT
.,TRBJ2-1,TRBV18,.,CASSTEANYNEQFF,TGTGCCAGCTCGACCGAAGCCAACTACAATGAGCAGTTCTTC
.,TRBJ1-4,TRBV19,TRBD1,CASGQGVTTNEKLFF,TGTGCCAGTGGACAGGGGGTTACAACTAATGAAAAACTGTTTTTT
once,TRBJ2-1,TRBV27,TRBD2,CASRLAGASYNEQFF,TGTGCCAGCCGCTTAGCGGGGGCCTCCTACAATGAGCAGTTCTTC
.,TRBJ2-4,TRBV7-9,TRBD1,CASSKDRIEKNIQYF,TGTGCCAGCAGCAAGGACAGGATAGAGAAAAACATTCAGTACTTC
.,TRBJ2-1,TRBV14,.,CASSPLAGQHNEQFF,TGTGCCAGCAGCCCGCTGGCGGGACAACACAATGAGCAGTTCTTC
.,TRBJ1-1,TRBV6-5,.,CASSYSRGGPDTEAFF,TGTGCCAGCAGTTACTCGCGCGGGGGGCCCGACACTGAAGCTTTCTTT
.,TRBJ1-1,TRBV29-1,.,CSVEKAGAFF,TGCAGCGTTGAAAAGGCTGGGGCTTTCTTT
.,TRBJ2-3,TRBV4-3,.,CASSQGLLDTDTQYF,TGCGCCAGCAGCCAGGGACTTCTCGACACAGATACGCAGTATTTT
.,TRBJ1-6,TRBV7-9,TRBD1,CASSLVGDREGSPLHF,TGTGCCAGCAGCTTAGTTGGGGACAGGGAAGGATCACCCCTCCACTTT
.,TRBJ1-6,TRBV7-2,.,CASSLAPPGINSPLHF,TGTGCCAGCAGCTTGGCCCCTCCAGGGATTAATTCACCCCTCCACTTT
.,TRBJ2-2,TRBV18,.,CASSLNTGELFF,TGTGCCAGCTCCCTGAACACCGGGGAGCTGTTTTTT
.,TRBJ2-6,TRBV29-1,TRBD2,CSVAGVSGANVLTF,TGCAGCGTCGCGGGGGTTTCTGGGGCCAACGTCCTGACTTTC
.,TRBJ1-6,TRBV28,.,CASGVRGLGNSPLHF,TGTGCCAGCGGGGTGCGGGGGCTGGGTAATTCACCCCTCCACTTT
.,TRBJ2-5,TRBV9,.,CASSVGGGEWGQETQYF,TGTGCCAGCAGCGTAGGCGGAGGGGAATGGGGCCAAGAGACCCAGTACTTC
.,TRBJ1-2,TRBV4-1,.,CASSTQAGITNYGYTF,TGCGCCAGCAGCACCCAAGCAGGGATAACTAACTATGGCTACACCTTC